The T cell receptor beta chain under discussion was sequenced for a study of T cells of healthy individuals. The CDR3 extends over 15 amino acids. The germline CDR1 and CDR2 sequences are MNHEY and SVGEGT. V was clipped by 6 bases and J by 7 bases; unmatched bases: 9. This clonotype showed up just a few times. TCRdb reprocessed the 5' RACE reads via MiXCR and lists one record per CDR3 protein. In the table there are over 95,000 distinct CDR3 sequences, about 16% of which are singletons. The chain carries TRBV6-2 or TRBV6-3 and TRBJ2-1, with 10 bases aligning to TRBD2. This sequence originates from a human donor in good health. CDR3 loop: CASRRLAGLGNEQFF. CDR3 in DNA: TGTGCCAGCAGGAGACTAGCGGGCTTGGGTAATGAGCAGTTCTTC.